Listed here are 5 T cell receptor beta chains from one sample, sequenced in a study of T cells after yellow fever vaccination. TCRdb reanalysed the 5' RACE reads using MiXCR and keeps one entry per CDR3 protein. The table shows 100,000 to 150,000 distinct CDR3 sequences, with approximately 9% occurring only once. The sample consisted of CD8+ T cells sorted from PBMCs, taken on the day of the yellow fever booster vaccination. These TCRs come from a man aged 18-30 years who received the YFV17D yellow fever vaccine.

This chain links TRBV20-1 with TRBJ2-7, with D maybe TRBD2 (5 bases). The CDR3 length is 13 residues. Between the trimmed V and J ends, which lost 3 bases and 3 bases, there was a span of 12 bases. Germline V gives CDR1 DFQATT, CDR2 SNEGSKA (reference sequence). The CDR3 coding sequence is TGCAGTGCTAGGGCGGTGGGGAGCTACGAGCAGTACGTC. This encodes CSARAVGSYEQYV.

This clonotype showed up just a few times. The chain employs TRBV2 and TRBJ2-7; 11 bases agree with TRBD2. Germline CDR1 is SNHLY and CDR2 is FYNNEI. V dropped 5 bases and J dropped 6; count of bases not matched to a gene: 9. The CDR3 spans 15 residues. The DNA for the CDR3 is TGTGCCAGCAGTCCTACTAGCGGGGGCCGCTCCGAGCAGTACTTC. Its translation is CASSPTSGGRSEQYF.

The chain carries TRBV7-9 and TRBJ1-6; 8 bases align to TRBD1. CDR1 and CDR2 from the germline V gene are SEHNR and FQNEAQ (reference sequence). The CDR3 sequence is 15 residues long. The J segment lost 9 bases and the V segment lost 4 bases, leaving 8 bases of the junction unmatched. CDR3 in DNA: TGTGCCAGCAGCTCCAAGGACAGGGCTAGTTCACCCCTCCACTTT. It specifies CASSSKDRASSPLHF.

The rearrangement joins TRBV4-1 to TRBJ2-5; 7 bases line up with TRBD2. CDR1 is MGHRA, CDR2 YSYEKL, per germline. The CDR3 is 15 residues long. V gave up 1 base and J gave up 1 base; unmatched junction bases: 3. CDR3 protein: CASSQGWGGQETQYF. The CDR3 DNA follows: TGCGCCAGCAGCCAAGGGTGGGGGGGCCAAGAGACCCAGTACTTC.

This clonotype has only a few counts. The chain combines TRBV12-3 or TRBV12-4 with TRBJ2-7; no reliable D call. V shed 3 bases and J shed 6 bases, with 12 bases lying between them. This CDR3 is 13 amino acids long. CDR3 nucleotide sequence: TGTGCCAGCAGTTTCGCTTACACCGGCGAGCAGTACTTC. Translating gives CASSFAYTGEQYF.